Each of the 27 T cell receptor beta chains below was sequenced from the same sample in a study of blood T cell repertoires in COVID-19 (dated by TCRdb to about 2020). Receptor libraries were prepared by the immunoSEQ multiplex PCR assay. TCRdb took over this immuneACCESS table, retaining in-frame rearrangements with V and J assigned. Such tables are incomplete; in checked studies, under half of the missing clones stem from an unresolved V gene, and the remainder is unexplained. For this sample there are fewer than 200,000 clones; roughly 91% appear just once. The ten largest clonotypes hold 2% to 2.5% of the sample. Sample: peripheral blood. All receptors come from a middle-aged man who had recovered from COVID-19.

This clone was found a few times. The V and J genes are TRBV18 and TRBJ2-1; TRBD1 agrees at 8 bases. Germline CDR1 is KGHSH and CDR2 is LQKENI. The CDR3 spans 20 residues. With V trimmed by 3 bases and J by 0 bases, 16 bases remained unmatched. CDR3 nucleotides: TGTGCCAGCTCACCGACACCTGGGACAGGCCGTTTCCTCTCCTACAATGAGCAGTTCTTC. It encodes CASSPTPGTGRFLSYNEQFF.

This chain links TRBV28 with TRBJ2-3, with a weak D call TRBD1 (6 bases). V dropped 5 bases and J dropped 4 bases, with 10 bases sitting between them. Germline values: CDR1 MDHEN, CDR2 SYDVKM. The CDR3 is made up of 13 amino acids. The CDR3 loop is CASSAYRADTQYF. In nucleotides, the CDR3 is TGTGCCAGCAGTGCGTACAGGGCAGATACGCAGTATTTT.

V is TRBV2 and J is TRBJ2-5, with 10 bases that match TRBD2. V was clipped by 6 bases and J by 3 bases; unmatched bases: 4. The CDR3 covers 14 residues. Germline CDR1 SNHLY, CDR2 FYNNEI. The CDR3 coding sequence is TGTGCCAGCAGGAGCGGGAGGGGGGAAGAGACCCAGTACTTC. This sequence encodes CASRSGRGEETQYF.

This clone was found once. The chain carries TRBV5-1 and TRBJ1-1; weak D call: TRBD1 (5 bases). V was cut by 4 bases and J by 1 base, with 11 bases left in between. From germline, CDR1 is SGHRS and CDR2 YFSETQ. This CDR3 is 14 amino acids long. CDR3 loop: CASSVTDRNTEAFF. The CDR3 coding sequence is TGCGCCAGCAGCGTGACAGACCGGAACACTGAAGCTTTCTTT.

The chain uses TRBV9 and TRBJ2-1, with D perhaps TRBD2 (7 bases). There are 15 residues in the CDR3. The V and J ends lost 0 bases and 7 bases respectively, with 14 bases between them. The germline CDR1 and CDR2 sequences are SGDLS and YYNGEE. CDR3 bases: TGTGCCAGCAGCGTAGCGTGGGGGGGCGGAAATGAGCAGTTCTTC. Translated, it gives CASSVAWGGGNEQFF. The full variable domain, its missing parts supplied by reference TRBV9 and TRBJ2-1, is DSGVTQTPKHLITATGQRVTLRCSPRSGDLSVYWYQQSLDQGLQFLIQYYNGEERAKGNILERFSAQQFPDLHSELNLSSLELGDSALYFCASSVAWGGGNEQFFGPGTRLTVL.

J is TRBJ2-5 and V is TRBV5-4; D gene uncertain. Germline lookup yields CDR1 SGHNT and CDR2 YYREEE (reference sequence). V was clipped by 0 bases and J by 0 bases, with 6 bases between them. The CDR3 has 14 amino acids. The CDR3 nucleotides are TGTGCCAGCAGCTTGGGGCAGAACCAAGAGACCCAGTACTTC. This codes for CASSLGQNQETQYF.

This chain uses TRBV18 with TRBJ1-2; D may be TRBD1 (5 bases). This CDR3 spans 15 amino acids. CDR1 is KGHSH, CDR2 LQKENI, per germline. Trimming took 0 bases from V and 1 from J, leaving 9 bases between them. The CDR3 here is CASSPPGGLNYGYTF. For the CDR3, the DNA is TGTGCCAGCTCACCACCGGGGGGACTTAACTATGGCTACACCTTC.

The CDR3, as DNA: TGTGCCAGCAGTTTCCGGGGAGATACGCAGTATTTT. Amino acid sequence: CASSFRGDTQYF. The chain recombines TRBV7-9 with TRBJ2-3; tentative D call: TRBD2 (5 bases). Per germline, CDR1 SEHNR and CDR2 FQNEAQ (reference sequence). This CDR3 region has 12 residues. V was shortened by 6 bases and J by 5 bases, with 9 bases between the two germline ends.

This rearrangement joins TRBV5-4 to TRBJ2-2; perhaps TRBD2 as D (6 bases). Germline values: CDR1 SGHNT, CDR2 YYREEE (reference sequence). The CDR3 covers 14 residues. V lost 0 bases and J 4 bases, leaving 7 bases between the germline ends. CDR3 protein: CASSLGDSTGELFF. CDR3 DNA: TGTGCCAGCAGCTTGGGGGACTCCACCGGGGAGCTGTTTTTT.

V usage is TRBV7-3 and J usage is TRBJ1-2, with 10 bases lining up with TRBD1. The CDR3 is 19 residues long. Germline-derived CDR1 and CDR2 are SGHTA and FQGTGA. Germline trimming cut 4 bases from V and 2 bases from J; bases unmatched to any gene: 16. This CDR3 is CASSYSGTGARGTNYGYTF. The CDR3 DNA is TGTGCCAGCAGCTACTCCGGGACAGGGGCCCGAGGGACCAACTATGGCTACACCTTC.

This sequence joins TRBV29-1 and TRBJ2-5, with 8 bases matching TRBD1. Per germline, CDR1 SQVTM and CDR2 ANQGSEA. With 7 bases clipped from V and 1 base from J, the junction kept 5 bases outside the gene matches. This CDR3 is 13 amino acids long. The CDR3 spells CSGRTGPQETQYF. The CDR3 bases are TGCAGCGGAAGGACAGGGCCCCAAGAGACCCAGTACTTC.

The V call is TRBV19, the J call TRBJ1-1; D remains unclear. Trimming removed 3 bases at V and 4 bases at J, with 18 bases between. CDR3 length: 16 residues. Germline V gene sequence: CDR1 LNHDA, CDR2 SQIVND (reference sequence). The CDR3, as DNA: TGTGCCAGTAGTATTTCCGGGGTAGCGCCGGGCACTGAAGCTTTCTTT. It specifies CASSISGVAPGTEAFF.

This sequence joins TRBV7-3 and TRBJ2-5; the D gene is possibly TRBD2 (7 bases). The CDR3 totals 16 residues. The ends were cut back, 5 bases at V and 5 bases at J, with 21 bases in the middle. The germline V gene has CDR1 SGHTA and CDR2 FQGTGA. Here the CDR3 reads CASSPPRGGAGETQYF. CDR3 nucleotide sequence: TGTGCCAGCAGCCCCCCTAGGGGGGGCGCAGGGGAGACCCAGTACTTC.

The CDR3 here is CASTNTGGGYSGELFF. CDR3 sequence (DNA): TGTGCCAGTACTAACACCGGAGGGGGCTACTCCGGGGAGCTGTTTTTT. The V gene is TRBV19, the J gene TRBJ2-2; D is possibly TRBD1 (7 bases). V gave up 7 bases and J gave up 6 bases, with 21 bases separating them. The CDR3 extends over 16 amino acids. The germline V gene has CDR1 LNHDA and CDR2 SQIVND (reference sequence).

This clone was counted a single time. The chain employs TRBV25-1 and TRBJ2-7; 8 nucleotides agree with TRBD1. This CDR3 is 15 amino acids long. CDR1 is MGHDK and CDR2 is SYGVNS in the germline V gene. The V segment lost 5 bases and the J segment 4 bases; nucleotides outside the gene matches: 10. In nucleotides, the CDR3 is TGTGCCAGCAGTCGTCCCGGGACAGGTGCTTACGAGCAGTACTTC. Its protein product is CASSRPGTGAYEQYF.

The gene calls are TRBV27 and TRBJ1-2; TRBD1 agrees at 7 bases. Unmatched junction bases numbered 9, after V lost 4 bases and J lost 4 bases. The length of the CDR3 is 15 residues. Germline V gene lookup returns CDR1 MNHEY and CDR2 SMNVEV (reference sequence). The CDR3, as DNA: TGTGCCAGCAGTTGGCAAGAGGGACAGTTCTATGGCTACACCTTC. It yields the protein CASSWQEGQFYGYTF.

The CDR3 DNA sequence: TGTGCCAGCAGCCCGAGGACTAGCGGGCCTTACGAGCAGTACTTC. Translated: CASSPRTSGPYEQYF. The gene calls are TRBV7-9 and TRBJ2-7; TRBD2 aligns across 11 bases. J was trimmed by 4 bases and V by 5 bases; bases with no gene match: 7. This CDR3 comprises 15 residues. Germline CDR1 and CDR2: SEHNR and FQNEAQ (reference sequence).

This chain connects TRBV10-3 to TRBJ1-1; 12 positions match TRBD1. In germline, CDR1 is ENHRY, CDR2 SYGVKD. The J segment lost 3 bases and the V segment lost 3 bases, leaving 8 bases of the junction unmatched. The CDR3 runs 17 residues. CDR3: CAISDLWDRGLHTEAFF. The CDR3 DNA is TGTGCCATCAGTGACTTGTGGGACAGGGGGCTTCACACTGAAGCTTTCTTT.

In DNA form, the CDR3 reads TGTGCCAGTAGTATATCAGGCGGCAATCAGCCCCAGCATTTT. Residues: CASSISGGNQPQHF. This chain joins TRBV19 and TRBJ1-5; D is ambiguous. V was pared by 2 bases and J by 2 bases, with 7 bases between. Germline assignment: CDR1 LNHDA and CDR2 SQIVND (reference sequence). The CDR3 is made up of 14 amino acids.

This clone was observed a single time. The rearrangement uses TRBV5-1 and TRBJ1-4; 10 bases fit TRBD1. The CDR3 is 15 residues long. The germline V gene has CDR1 SGHRS and CDR2 YFSETQ. J gave up 6 bases and V 5 bases, and 7 bases lay outside the gene matches. CDR3 protein: CASRITGTGDEKLFF. DNA of the CDR3: TGCGCCAGCAGGATTACCGGGACAGGGGATGAAAAACTGTTTTTT.

This clone was observed once. The chain has TRBV14 and TRBJ2-6; TRBD1 agrees at 8 bases. Looked up from germline, CDR1 is SGHDN and CDR2 is FVKESK. With V trimmed by 3 bases and J by 2 bases, 6 bases remained unmatched. The CDR3 contains 17 residues. As DNA, the CDR3 is TGTGCCAGCAGCCAGAGGACAGGGTATGCTGGGGCCAACGTCCTGACTTTC. Translated, it gives CASSQRTGYAGANVLTF.

The V gene is TRBV25-1, the J gene TRBJ2-7; TRBD1 agrees at 11 bases. V was pared by 3 bases and J by 3 bases, with 4 bases of the junction left unmatched. Germline V lookup: CDR1 MGHDK, CDR2 SYGVNS. CDR3 size: 15 residues. CDR3 loop: CASSDPGTGGYEQYF. In nucleotides, the CDR3 is TGTGCCAGCAGTGATCCTGGGACAGGGGGCTACGAGCAGTACTTC.

The chain is built from TRBV6-6 and TRBJ1-1; TRBD1 might be the D (6 bases). The length of the CDR3 is 15 residues. The germline V and J ends were trimmed by 7 bases and 5 bases, with 20 bases remaining between them. Per germline, CDR1 MNHNY and CDR2 SVGAGI (reference sequence). CDR3 sequence (DNA): TGTGCCAGCATAGAACAGGGACGAGGGGAGACTGAAGCTTTCTTT. Translation: CASIEQGRGETEAFF.

The genes are TRBV27 and TRBJ1-1; tentatively, D is TRBD1 (6 bases). The CDR3 covers 14 residues. CDR1 and CDR2 (germline): MNHEY, SMNVEV (reference sequence). Trimming took off 4 bases at V and 8 bases at J, with 17 bases between the two ends. The CDR3 nucleotides read TGTGCCAGCAGTTCCCCGCTTGACAGGTCGGAAGCTTTCTTT. Translation: CASSSPLDRSEAFF.

This chain joins TRBV2 and TRBJ2-1, with TRBD2 as a possible D gene (6 bases). V lost 0 bases and J 3 bases, leaving 9 bases between the germline ends. There are 15 residues in the CDR3. CDR1 is SNHLY and CDR2 is FYNNEI in the germline V gene. The CDR3 sequence is CASSEAGGIYNEQFF. Here the CDR3 DNA reads TGTGCCAGCAGTGAAGCGGGGGGTATCTACAATGAGCAGTTCTTC.

V usage is TRBV5-1 and J usage is TRBJ2-3; 8 bases fit TRBD1. The germline CDR1 and CDR2 sequences are SGHRS and YFSETQ. V shed 4 bases, J shed 3 bases, and the junction held 16 bases outside the gene matches. The length of the CDR3 is 18 residues. The CDR3 DNA reads as TGCGCCAGCAGCCCGCAGATAAAAACAGGGGGTTCGACAGATACGCAGTATTTT. Encoded protein: CASSPQIKTGGSTDTQYF.

J is TRBJ2-3 and V is TRBV2; possible D gene TRBD2, 6 bases. The CDR3 extends over 13 amino acids. Germline-derived CDR1 and CDR2 are SNHLY and FYNNEI. Trimming removed 4 bases at V and 6 bases at J, with 11 bases between. The CDR3 region is CASSVGGADTQYF. CDR3 bases: TGTGCCAGCAGTGTAGGCGGGGCCGATACGCAGTATTTT.